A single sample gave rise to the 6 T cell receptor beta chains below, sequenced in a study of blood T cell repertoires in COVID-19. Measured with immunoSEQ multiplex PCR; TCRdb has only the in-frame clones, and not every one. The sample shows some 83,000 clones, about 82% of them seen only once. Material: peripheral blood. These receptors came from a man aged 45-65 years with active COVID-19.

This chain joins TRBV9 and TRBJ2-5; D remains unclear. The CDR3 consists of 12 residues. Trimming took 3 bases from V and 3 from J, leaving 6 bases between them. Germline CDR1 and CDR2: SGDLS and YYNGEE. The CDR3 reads CASSAQEETQYF. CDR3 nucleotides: TGTGCCAGCAGCGCGCAGGAAGAGACCCAGTACTTC. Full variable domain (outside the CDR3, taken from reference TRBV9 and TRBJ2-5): DSGVTQTPKHLITATGQRVTLRCSPRSGDLSVYWYQQSLDQGLQFLIQYYNGEERAKGNILERFSAQQFPDLHSELNLSSLELGDSALYFCASSAQEETQYFGPGTRLLVL.

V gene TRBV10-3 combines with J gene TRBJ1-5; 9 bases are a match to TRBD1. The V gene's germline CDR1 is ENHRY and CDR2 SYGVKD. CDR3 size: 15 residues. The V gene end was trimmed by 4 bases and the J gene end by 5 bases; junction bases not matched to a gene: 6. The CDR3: CAISAAQGADQPQHF. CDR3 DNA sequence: TGTGCCATCAGTGCGGCACAGGGGGCTGATCAGCCCCAGCATTTT.

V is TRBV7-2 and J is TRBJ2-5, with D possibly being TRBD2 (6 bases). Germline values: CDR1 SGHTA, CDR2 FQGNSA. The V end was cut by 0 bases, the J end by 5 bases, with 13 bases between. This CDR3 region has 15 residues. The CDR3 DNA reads TGTGCCAGCAGCTTAGCGCCCCGGGGGTCTGAGACCCAGTACTTC. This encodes CASSLAPRGSETQYF.

The DNA for the CDR3 is TGTGCCAGCAGCTTAGCAGTCTTGGCGGGTAGGTTTGAGGGTGAGCAGTTCTTC. It is translated as CASSLAVLAGRFEGEQFF. The J gene is TRBJ2-1, the V gene TRBV7-2; D possibly corresponds to TRBD2 (5 bases). The CDR3 contains 18 residues. V was trimmed by 0 bases and J by 9 bases, leaving 24 bases between them. The germline gives CDR1 SGHTA, CDR2 FQGNSA. Looking up the rest from reference TRBV7-2 and TRBJ2-1 gives the full variable domain: GAGVSQSPSNKVTEKGKDVELRCDPISGHTALYWYRQSLGQGLEFLIYFQGNSAPDKSGLPSDRFSAERTGGSVSTLTIQRTQQEDSAVYLCASSLAVLAGRFEGEQFFGPGTRLTVL.

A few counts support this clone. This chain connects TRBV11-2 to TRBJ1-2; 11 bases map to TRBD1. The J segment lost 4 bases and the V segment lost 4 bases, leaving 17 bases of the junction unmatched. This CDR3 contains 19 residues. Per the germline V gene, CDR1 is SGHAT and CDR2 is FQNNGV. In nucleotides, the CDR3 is TGTGCCAGCAGCTCAACTAGACCTTGGACAGGGGGCGAAGGCTATGGCTACACCTTC. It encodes CASSSTRPWTGGEGYGYTF.

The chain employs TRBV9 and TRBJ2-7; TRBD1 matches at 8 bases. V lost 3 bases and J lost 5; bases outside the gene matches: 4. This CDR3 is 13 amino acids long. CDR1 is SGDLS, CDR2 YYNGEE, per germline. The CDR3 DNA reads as TGTGCCAGCAGCGCCGGACAGGGCCACGAGCAGTACTTC. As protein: CASSAGQGHEQYF.